Each of the 20 T cell receptor beta chains below was sequenced from the same sample in a study of cytomegalovirus exposure and HLA in healthy donors. Both 60 Vbeta primers and 13 Jbeta primers went into the PCR. Produced via immunoSEQ multiplex PCR; TCRdb's table is partial and in-frame only. In the table there are tens of thousands of clones, around 78% of which are singletons. Sequenced material: PBMCs. The receptor source for this set is a female donor in good health and CMV-seronegative.

On this clone: Germline is not matched at one junction end, which may reflect a read error. The chain uses TRBV19 and TRBJ1-4; D gene uncertain. CDR3 length: 14 residues. Germline CDR1 and CDR2: LNHDA and SQIVND (reference sequence). In nucleotides, the CDR3 is TGTGTCAGTAGTATCCGCGGAGGGAATGAAAAACTGTTTTTT. The encoded protein is CVSSIRGGNEKLFF.

The chain employs TRBV19 and TRBJ2-7, with TRBD1 identical over 9 bases. Per germline, CDR1 LNHDA and CDR2 SQIVND (reference sequence). The ends lost 3 bases at V and 6 bases at J; junction bases unmatched: 6. This CDR3 has 14 amino acids. This chain's CDR3 is CASSMEGTGFEQYF. The CDR3, as DNA: TGTGCCAGTAGTATGGAGGGGACAGGGTTCGAGCAGTACTTC.

This chain connects TRBV7-9 to TRBJ2-2, with 13 bases that match TRBD2. Per germline, CDR1 SEHNR and CDR2 FQNEAQ (reference sequence). V shed 2 bases and J 0 bases; nucleotides not matched to a gene: 3. The CDR3 totals 18 residues. The CDR3 DNA reads TGTGCCAGCAGCTTAAGGGGACTAGCGGGGTCGAACACCGGGGAGCTGTTTTTT. It specifies CASSLRGLAGSNTGELFF.

The chain links TRBV5-8 to TRBJ1-6; 7 bases fit TRBD1. The V gene's germline CDR1 is SGHTS and CDR2 YDEGEE. With V trimmed by 4 bases and J by 8 bases, 6 bases remained unmatched. CDR3 length: 14 residues. Here the CDR3 reads CASSKPGQYSPLHF. The CDR3 nucleotides are TGTGCCAGCAGCAAACCGGGACAGTATTCACCCCTCCACTTT.

The chain recombines TRBV18 with TRBJ2-7; D possibly corresponds to TRBD1 (8 bases). V lost 4 bases to trimming and J lost 4 bases, with 11 bases between them. CDR1 is KGHSH, CDR2 LQKENI, per germline. The CDR3 runs 13 residues. CDR3 sequence (DNA): TGTGCCAGCTCACAACAGGGGGGGTACGAGCAGTACTTC. Translated: CASSQQGGYEQYF.

J is TRBJ2-5 and V is TRBV2, with D possibly being TRBD2 (5 bases). The CDR3 loop spans 12 amino acids. Germline V lookup: CDR1 SNHLY, CDR2 FYNNEI. V lost 4 bases and J 5 bases, leaving 8 bases between the germline ends. The CDR3 here is CASSGRGETQYF. The CDR3, as DNA: TGTGCCAGCAGTGGCCGAGGGGAGACCCAGTACTTC.

The chain carries TRBV6-6 and TRBJ2-7, with D perhaps matching TRBD2 (5 bases). This CDR3 is built from 13 residues. The V end lost 0 bases, the J end lost 6 bases, and 9 bases lay between the germline ends. The germline CDR1 and CDR2 sequences are MNHNY and SVGAGI (reference sequence). In DNA, the CDR3 is TGTGCCAGCAGTTACTCGACGGGATCCGAGCAGTACTTC. This codes for CASSYSTGSEQYF.

The CDR3 spells CASSFGGRTEAFF. The DNA of the CDR3 is TGTGCCAGCAGCTTTGGGGGGAGGACTGAAGCTTTCTTT. V and J are TRBV7-3 and TRBJ1-1, with a possible D match to TRBD1 (5 bases). Trimming shortened V by 3 bases and J by 5 bases, and 10 bases separated the two germline ends. Germline CDR1 is SGHTA and CDR2 is FQGTGA. CDR3 length: 13 residues.

The chain couples TRBV4-1 to TRBJ2-7; 15 nucleotides agree with TRBD2. V lost 5 bases, J lost 6 bases, and 8 bases stayed unmatched. There are 16 residues in the CDR3. Germline V CDR1 and CDR2: MGHRA, YSYEKL. CDR3 sequence: CASSGLAGGLIREQYF. The CDR3 nucleotides are TGCGCCAGCAGCGGACTAGCGGGGGGGCTCATCCGCGAGCAGTACTTC.

This chain uses TRBV6-5 with TRBJ2-2; TRBD2 is a possible D gene (6 bases). This CDR3 is 14 amino acids long. V was pared by 8 bases and J by 4 bases, with 14 bases between. Germline assignment: CDR1 MNHEY and CDR2 SVGAGI. The CDR3 sequence is CASYPGGRTGELFF. The CDR3 nucleotides are TGTGCCAGCTACCCCGGGGGTCGCACCGGGGAGCTGTTTTTT.

The rearrangement joins TRBV7-2 to TRBJ2-7, with D perhaps TRBD1 (5 bases). Trimming left V 5 bases short and J 2 bases short, with 13 bases between. The CDR3 is 14 amino acids. CDR1 and CDR2 from the germline V gene are SGHTA and FQGNSA. The CDR3 protein is CASSRTQGAYEQYF. In DNA form, the CDR3 reads TGTGCCAGCAGCCGGACCCAAGGGGCCTACGAGCAGTACTTC.

This clone was seen more than once but under ten times. The chain is built from TRBV4-2 and TRBJ2-3; no reliable D call. This CDR3 has 19 residues. Germline loops: CDR1 LGHNA, CDR2 YNFKEQ. Between the trimmed V and J ends, which lost 0 bases and 0 bases, there was a span of 19 bases. The CDR3 DNA sequence: TGTGCCAGCAGCCAAGATACCCCGCGGATCTACTCTAGCACAGATACGCAGTATTTT. Its translation: CASSQDTPRIYSSTDTQYF.

The chain links TRBV27 to TRBJ1-6; D uncertain. There are 20 residues in the CDR3. The V and J ends lost 3 bases and 0 bases respectively, with 21 bases between them. In germline, CDR1 is MNHEY, CDR2 SMNVEV (reference sequence). The CDR3 region is CASSLGPGILSSSYNSPLHF. CDR3 nucleotides: TGTGCCAGCAGTTTGGGCCCGGGAATCCTTTCTAGCTCCTATAATTCACCCCTCCACTTT.

This clone has just one count. V is TRBV4-3 and J is TRBJ2-2, with D possibly being TRBD1 (5 bases). The CDR3 spans 16 residues. CDR1 LGHNA and CDR2 YSLEER come from the germline V gene. The ends were cut back, 0 bases at V and 4 bases at J, with 12 bases in the middle. The CDR3 sequence is CASSQDLRTGTGELFF. CDR3 bases: TGCGCCAGCAGCCAAGATTTGAGAACAGGCACCGGGGAGCTGTTTTTT.

This sequence joins TRBV10-3 and TRBJ2-1; possible D gene TRBD1, 5 bases. CDR1 is ENHRY, CDR2 SYGVKD, per germline. The V end lost 3 bases, the J end lost 1 base, and 7 bases lay between the germline ends. This CDR3 contains 14 residues. Here the CDR3 DNA reads TGTGCCATCAGTGACAGGGCGTCCTACAATGAGCAGTTCTTC. Translating it yields CAISDRASYNEQFF.

V and J are TRBV2 and TRBJ2-5, with D perhaps TRBD2 (7 bases). Trimming left V 5 bases short and J 2 bases short, with 15 bases between. The CDR3 sequence is 15 residues long. Germline-derived CDR1 and CDR2 are SNHLY and FYNNEI. The CDR3 coding sequence is TGTGCCAGCAGTACGGGCGGGGGCCCACAAGAGACCCAGTACTTC. This translates into CASSTGGGPQETQYF.

The chain links TRBV19 to TRBJ2-3; D is perhaps TRBD2 (6 bases). The V and J ends lost 5 bases and 0 bases respectively, with 12 bases between them. The CDR3 spans 15 residues. Germline V gene sequence: CDR1 LNHDA, CDR2 SQIVND (reference sequence). The CDR3 loop reads CASSPEGTSTDTQYF. DNA of the CDR3: TGTGCCAGTAGTCCAGAGGGGACTAGCACAGATACGCAGTATTTT. Based on the CDR3 plus reference TRBV19 and TRBJ2-3, the full variable domain is DGGITQSPKYLFRKEGQNVTLSCEQNLNHDAMYWYRQDPGQGLRLIYYSQIVNDFQKGDIAEGYSVSREKKESFPLTVTSAQKNPTAFYLCASSPEGTSTDTQYFGPGTRLTVL.

The rearrangement links TRBV30 to TRBJ1-6; D unresolved. V lost 0 bases to trimming and J lost 7 bases, with 13 bases between them. The CDR3 extends over 15 amino acids. Germline V gene sequence: CDR1 GTSNPN, CDR2 SVGIG (reference sequence). The CDR3 DNA reads as TGTGCCTGGAGTGTAAGTACTGCCCGGAATTCACCCCTCCACTTT. Residues: CAWSVSTARNSPLHF.

The chain has TRBV27 and TRBJ2-3; tentative D call: TRBD2 (5 bases). The CDR3 contains 16 residues. Per the germline V gene, CDR1 is MNHEY and CDR2 is SMNVEV (reference sequence). The ends were cut back, 0 bases at V and 0 bases at J, with 10 bases in the middle. Written as DNA, the CDR3 is TGTGCCAGCAGTTTATCGGGCGGGTTCAGCACAGATACGCAGTATTTT. Translation: CASSLSGGFSTDTQYF.

In its sample, this clone was seen a few times. The V gene is TRBV7-2, the J gene TRBJ1-1; possible D gene TRBD1, 6 bases. This CDR3 has 12 residues. V lost 4 bases and J lost 11, with 14 bases in between. Germline CDR1 SGHTA, CDR2 FQGNSA. The CDR3 loop reads CASSSTGIEAFF. Written as DNA, the CDR3 is TGTGCCAGCAGCTCCACAGGGATTGAGGCTTTCTTT. Drawing the rest from reference TRBV7-2 and TRBJ1-1, the complete variable domain is GAGVSQSPSNKVTEKGKDVELRCDPISGHTALYWYRQSLGQGLEFLIYFQGNSAPDKSGLPSDRFSAERTGGSVSTLTIQRTQQEDSAVYLCASSSTGIEAFFGQGTRLTVV.